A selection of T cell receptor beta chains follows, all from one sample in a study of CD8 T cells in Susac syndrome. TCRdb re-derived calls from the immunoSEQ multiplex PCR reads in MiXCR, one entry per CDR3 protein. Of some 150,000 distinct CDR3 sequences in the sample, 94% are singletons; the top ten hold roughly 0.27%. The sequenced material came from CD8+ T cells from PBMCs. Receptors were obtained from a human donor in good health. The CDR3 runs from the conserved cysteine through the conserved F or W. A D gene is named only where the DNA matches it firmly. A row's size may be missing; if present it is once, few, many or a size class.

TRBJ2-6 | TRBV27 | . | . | TGTGCCAGCAGTTTTGGGGTTCAGAACGTCCTGACTTTC | CASSFGVQNVLTF
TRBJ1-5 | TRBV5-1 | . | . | TGCGCCAGCAGCCCCGGGACGGAATTAAATCAGCCCCAGCATTTT | CASSPGTELNQPQHF
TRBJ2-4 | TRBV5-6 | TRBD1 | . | TGTGCCAGCAGCTTGGAGACAGGGGTAAACATTCAGTACTTC | CASSLETGVNIQYF
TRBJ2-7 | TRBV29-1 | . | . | TGCAGCGTTGGGGCCGCACCCCAACACTCCTACGAGCAGTACTTC | CSVGAAPQHSYEQYF
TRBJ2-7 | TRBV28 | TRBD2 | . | TGTGCCAGCAGAGGGACTAGATCCTACGAGCAGTACTTC | CASRGTRSYEQYF
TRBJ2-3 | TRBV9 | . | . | TGTGCCAGCAGCGTAGCTACAATAAGCACAGATACGCAGTATTTT | CASSVATISTDTQYF
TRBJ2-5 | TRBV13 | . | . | TGTGCCAGCAGCCTCTCGACCGGGGTGTACCAAGAGACCCAGTACTTC | CASSLSTGVYQETQYF
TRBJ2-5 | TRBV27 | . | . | TGTGCCAGCAGTTGGGGGCGAGGAGCCGAGACCCAGTACTTC | CASSWGRGAETQYF
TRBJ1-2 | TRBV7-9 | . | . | TGTGCCAGCAGCTTATTCCCAGATTCTATGGGCTACACCTTC | CASSLFPDSMGYTF
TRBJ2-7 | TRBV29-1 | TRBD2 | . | TGCAGCGTTGATTCTAGCGGGGACGAGCAGTACTTC | CSVDSSGDEQYF
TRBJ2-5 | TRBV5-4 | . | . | TGTGCCAGCAGCTTACGGAAGGGGTTAGAGACCCAGTACTTC | CASSLRKGLETQYF
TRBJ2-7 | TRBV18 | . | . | TGTGCCAGCTCACCACCCATCCGAGAAGGGTTGAAGGACGAGCAGTACTTC | CASSPPIREGLKDEQYF
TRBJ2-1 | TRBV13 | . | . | TGTGCCAGCAGCTTAGGAGGGAGTTCAGATGAGCAGTTCTTC | CASSLGGSSDEQFF
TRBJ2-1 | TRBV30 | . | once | TGTGCCTGGAGTGTAGGGGCCTTTCGGGAGCAGTTCTTC | CAWSVGAFREQFF
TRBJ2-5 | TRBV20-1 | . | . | TGCAGTGCTTGGGACTCAAGAATTGAGACCCAGTACTTC | CSAWDSRIETQYF
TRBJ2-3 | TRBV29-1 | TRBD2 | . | TGCAGCGTTGAAGACGGTCCCGGGACTAGCGAATATGTTAGCTGGGAGACGCAGTATTTT | CSVEDGPGTSEYVSWETQYF
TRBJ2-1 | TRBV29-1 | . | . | TGCAGCATGGTAGGGCAGGGGCCTAATGAGCAGTTCTTC | CSMVGQGPNEQFF
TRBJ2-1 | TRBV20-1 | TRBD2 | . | TGCAGTGCCAGACTAGCCTCCTACACTGAGCAGTTCTTC | CSARLASYTEQFF
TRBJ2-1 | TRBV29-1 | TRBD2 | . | TGCAGCGGGTGGACTAGCGGGAGCTTCTACAATGAGCAGTTCTTC | CSGWTSGSFYNEQFF
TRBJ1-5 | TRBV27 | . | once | TGTGCCAGCAGTTTAACGGATCCTTCTGGTCTCCAGCCCCAGCATTTT | CASSLTDPSGLQPQHF